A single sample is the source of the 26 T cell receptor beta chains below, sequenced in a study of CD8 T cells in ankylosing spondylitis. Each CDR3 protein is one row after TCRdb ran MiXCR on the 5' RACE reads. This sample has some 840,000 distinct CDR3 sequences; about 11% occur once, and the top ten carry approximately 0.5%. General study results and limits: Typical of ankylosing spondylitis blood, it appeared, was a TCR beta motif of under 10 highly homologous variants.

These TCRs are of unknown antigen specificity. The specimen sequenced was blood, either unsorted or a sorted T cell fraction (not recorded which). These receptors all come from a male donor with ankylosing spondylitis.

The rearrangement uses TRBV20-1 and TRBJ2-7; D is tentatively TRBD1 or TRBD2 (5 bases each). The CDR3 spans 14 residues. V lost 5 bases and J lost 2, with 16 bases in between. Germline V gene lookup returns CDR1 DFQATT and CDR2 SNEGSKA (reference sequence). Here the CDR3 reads CSAPTGQAPYEQYF. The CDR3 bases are TGCAGTGCTCCAACGGGGCAGGCCCCCTACGAGCAGTACTTC.

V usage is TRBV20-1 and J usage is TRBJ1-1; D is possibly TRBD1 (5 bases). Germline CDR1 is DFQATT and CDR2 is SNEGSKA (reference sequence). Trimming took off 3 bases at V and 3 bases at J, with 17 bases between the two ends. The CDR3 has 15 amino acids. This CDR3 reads CSASQASGWYTEAFF. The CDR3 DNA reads TGCAGTGCTAGCCAGGCTTCAGGGTGGTACACTGAAGCTTTCTTT.

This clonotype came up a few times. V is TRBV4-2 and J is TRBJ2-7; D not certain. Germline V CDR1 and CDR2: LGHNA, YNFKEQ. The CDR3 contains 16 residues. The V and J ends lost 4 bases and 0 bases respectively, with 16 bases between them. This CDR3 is CASSLNRALSSYEQYF. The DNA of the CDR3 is TGTGCCAGCAGCCTGAATCGGGCCCTCAGCTCCTACGAGCAGTACTTC.

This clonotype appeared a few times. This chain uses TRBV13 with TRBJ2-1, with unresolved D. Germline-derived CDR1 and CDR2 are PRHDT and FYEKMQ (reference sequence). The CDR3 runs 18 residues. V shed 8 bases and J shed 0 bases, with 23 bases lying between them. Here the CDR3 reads CASARPWRTRSSYNEQFF. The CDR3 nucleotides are TGTGCCAGCGCACGGCCCTGGCGGACCCGGAGCTCCTACAATGAGCAGTTCTTC.

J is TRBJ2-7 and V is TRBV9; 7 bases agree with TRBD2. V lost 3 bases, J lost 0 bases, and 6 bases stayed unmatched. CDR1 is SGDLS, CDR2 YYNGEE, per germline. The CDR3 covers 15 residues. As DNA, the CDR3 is TGTGCCAGCAGCGGGGAGGGACGGAGCTCCTACGAGCAGTACTTC. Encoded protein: CASSGEGRSSYEQYF.

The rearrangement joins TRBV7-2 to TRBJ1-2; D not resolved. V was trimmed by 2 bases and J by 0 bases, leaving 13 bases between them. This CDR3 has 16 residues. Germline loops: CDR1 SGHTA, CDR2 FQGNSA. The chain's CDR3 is CASSLTVGSTNYGYTF. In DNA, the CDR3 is TGTGCCAGCAGCTTAACCGTCGGCAGCACTAACTATGGCTACACCTTC.

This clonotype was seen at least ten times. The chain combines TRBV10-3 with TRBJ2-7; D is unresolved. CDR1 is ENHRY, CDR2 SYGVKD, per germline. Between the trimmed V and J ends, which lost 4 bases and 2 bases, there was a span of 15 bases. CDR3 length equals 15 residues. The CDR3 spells CAISAPMGRTYEQYF. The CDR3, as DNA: TGTGCCATCAGTGCCCCAATGGGCAGAACCTACGAGCAGTACTTC.

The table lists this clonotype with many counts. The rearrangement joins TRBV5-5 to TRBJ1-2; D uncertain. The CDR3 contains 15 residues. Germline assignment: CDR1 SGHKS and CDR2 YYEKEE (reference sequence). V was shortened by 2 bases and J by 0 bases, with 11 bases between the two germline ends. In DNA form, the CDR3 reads TGTGCCAGCAGCTTTGGAGGGCTGGCTAACTATGGCTACACCTTC. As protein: CASSFGGLANYGYTF.

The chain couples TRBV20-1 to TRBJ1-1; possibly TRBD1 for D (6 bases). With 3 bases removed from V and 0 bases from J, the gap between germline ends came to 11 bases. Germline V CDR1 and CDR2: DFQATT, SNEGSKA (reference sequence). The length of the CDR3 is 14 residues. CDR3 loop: CSARQGNLNTEAFF. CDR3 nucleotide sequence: TGCAGTGCTAGGCAGGGGAACTTGAACACTGAAGCTTTCTTT.

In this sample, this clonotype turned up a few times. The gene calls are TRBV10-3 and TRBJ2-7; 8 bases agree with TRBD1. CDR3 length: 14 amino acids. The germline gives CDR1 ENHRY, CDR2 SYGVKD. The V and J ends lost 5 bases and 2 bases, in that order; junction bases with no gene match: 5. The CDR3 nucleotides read TGTGCCATCAGTAGACAGGGGACCGCCTACGAGCAGTACTTC. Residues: CAISRQGTAYEQYF.

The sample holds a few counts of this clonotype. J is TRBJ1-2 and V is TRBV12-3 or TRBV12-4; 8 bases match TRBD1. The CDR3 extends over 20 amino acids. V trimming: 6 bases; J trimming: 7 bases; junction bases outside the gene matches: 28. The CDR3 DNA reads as TGTGCCAGCAGGGCCCATCCTGGATCTGGCTCGGACAGGGTAGTAGGTGGCTACACCTTC. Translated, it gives CASRAHPGSGSDRVVGGYTF.

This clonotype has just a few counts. CDR3 nucleotide sequence: TGCGCCAGCAGCTTATCACCCAGCGCGAACACCGGGGAGCTGTTTTTT. It encodes CASSLSPSANTGELFF. The rearrangement links TRBV5-1 to TRBJ2-2; D is uncertain. This CDR3 is 16 amino acids long. Germline V gives CDR1 SGHRS, CDR2 YFSETQ. The V gene lost 2 bases and the J gene lost 0 bases, with 11 bases spanning the gap.

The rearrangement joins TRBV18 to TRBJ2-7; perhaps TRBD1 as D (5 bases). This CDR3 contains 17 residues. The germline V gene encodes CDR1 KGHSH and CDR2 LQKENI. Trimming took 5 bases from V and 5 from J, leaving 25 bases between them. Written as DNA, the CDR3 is TGTGCCAGCTCAAGTTTTACCAGGGCGGCTGGTTCGGACGAGCAGTACTTC. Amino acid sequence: CASSSFTRAAGSDEQYF.

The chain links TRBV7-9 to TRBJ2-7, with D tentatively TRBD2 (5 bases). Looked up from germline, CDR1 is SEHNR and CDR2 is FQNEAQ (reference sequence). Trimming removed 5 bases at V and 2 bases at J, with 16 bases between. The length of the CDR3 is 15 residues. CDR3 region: CASSQWLAETYEQYF. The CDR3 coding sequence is TGTGCCAGCAGCCAGTGGCTAGCTGAAACCTACGAGCAGTACTTC. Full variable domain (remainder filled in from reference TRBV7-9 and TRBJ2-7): DTGVSQNPRHKITKRGQNVTFRCDPISEHNRLYWYRQTLGQGPEFLTYFQNEAQLEKSRLLSDRFSAERPKGSFSTLEIQRTEQGDSAMYLCASSQWLAETYEQYFGPGTRLTVT.

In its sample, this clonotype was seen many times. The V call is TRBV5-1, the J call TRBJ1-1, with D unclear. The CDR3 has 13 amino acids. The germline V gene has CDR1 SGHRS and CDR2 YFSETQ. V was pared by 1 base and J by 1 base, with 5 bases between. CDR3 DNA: TGCGCCAGCAGCTTGTTTACGAACACTGAAGCTTTCTTT. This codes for CASSLFTNTEAFF.

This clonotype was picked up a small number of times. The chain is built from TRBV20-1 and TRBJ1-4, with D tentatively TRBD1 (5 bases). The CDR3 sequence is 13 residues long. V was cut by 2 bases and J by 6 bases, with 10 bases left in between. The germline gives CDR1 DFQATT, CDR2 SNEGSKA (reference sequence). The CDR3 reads CSARWGSYEKLFF. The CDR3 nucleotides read TGCAGTGCTAGATGGGGGAGTTATGAAAAACTGTTTTTT.

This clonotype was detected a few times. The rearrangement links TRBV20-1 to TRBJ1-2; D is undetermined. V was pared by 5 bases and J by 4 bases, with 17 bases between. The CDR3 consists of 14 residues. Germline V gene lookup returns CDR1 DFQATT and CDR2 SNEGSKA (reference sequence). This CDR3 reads CSAGSADGLYGYTF. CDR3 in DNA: TGCAGTGCTGGCTCGGCGGATGGGCTCTATGGCTACACCTTC.

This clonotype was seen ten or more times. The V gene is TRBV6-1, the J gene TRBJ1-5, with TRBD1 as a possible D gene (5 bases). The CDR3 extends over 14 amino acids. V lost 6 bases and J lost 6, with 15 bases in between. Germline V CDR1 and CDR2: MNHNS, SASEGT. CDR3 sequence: CASSQAWGGQPQHF. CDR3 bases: TGTGCCAGCAGCCAGGCCTGGGGGGGTCAGCCCCAGCATTTT.

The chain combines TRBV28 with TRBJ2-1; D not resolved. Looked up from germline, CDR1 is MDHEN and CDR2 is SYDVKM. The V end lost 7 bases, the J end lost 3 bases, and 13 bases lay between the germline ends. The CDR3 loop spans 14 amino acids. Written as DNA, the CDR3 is TGTGCCAGCAAATCAGGAATCCGCTACAATGAGCAGTTCTTC. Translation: CASKSGIRYNEQFF.

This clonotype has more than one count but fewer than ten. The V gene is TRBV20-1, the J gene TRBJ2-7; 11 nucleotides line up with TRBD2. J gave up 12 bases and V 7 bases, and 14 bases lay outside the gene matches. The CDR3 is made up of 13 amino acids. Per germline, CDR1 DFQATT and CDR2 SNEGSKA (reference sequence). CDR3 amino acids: CSELNPLAGAPYF. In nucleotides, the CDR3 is TGCAGTGAACTCAACCCACTAGCGGGGGCTCCGTACTTC.

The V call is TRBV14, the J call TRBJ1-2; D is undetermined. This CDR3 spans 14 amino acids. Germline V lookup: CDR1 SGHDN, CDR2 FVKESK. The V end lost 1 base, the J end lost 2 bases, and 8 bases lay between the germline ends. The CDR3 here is CASSQGQQNYGYTF. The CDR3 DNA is TGTGCCAGCAGCCAAGGTCAGCAGAACTATGGCTACACCTTC.

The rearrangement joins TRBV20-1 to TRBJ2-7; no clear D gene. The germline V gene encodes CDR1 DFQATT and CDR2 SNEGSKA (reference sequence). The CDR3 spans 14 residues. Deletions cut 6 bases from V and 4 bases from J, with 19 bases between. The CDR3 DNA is TGCAGTGCCGCAAGAGAACCAGTGGGATACGAGCAGTACTTC. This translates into CSAAREPVGYEQYF.

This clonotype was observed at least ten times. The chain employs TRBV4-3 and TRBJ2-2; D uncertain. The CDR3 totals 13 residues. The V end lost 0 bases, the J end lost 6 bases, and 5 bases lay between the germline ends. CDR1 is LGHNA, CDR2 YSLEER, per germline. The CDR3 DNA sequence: TGCGCCAGCAGCCAAGAGCTAGCCGGGGAGCTGTTTTTT. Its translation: CASSQELAGELFF.

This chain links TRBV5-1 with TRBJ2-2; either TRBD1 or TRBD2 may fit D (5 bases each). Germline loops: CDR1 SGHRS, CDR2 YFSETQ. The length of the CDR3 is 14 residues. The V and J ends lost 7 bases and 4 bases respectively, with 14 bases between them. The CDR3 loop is CASGTQASTGELFF. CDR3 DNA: TGCGCCAGCGGGACCCAGGCGAGCACCGGGGAGCTGTTTTTT.

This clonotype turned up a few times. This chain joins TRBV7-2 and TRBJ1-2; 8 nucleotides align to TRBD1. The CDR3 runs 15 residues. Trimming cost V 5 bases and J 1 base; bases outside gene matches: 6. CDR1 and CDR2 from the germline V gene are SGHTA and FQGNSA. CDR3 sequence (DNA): TGTGCCAGCAGCCTGGGGGACAGGCGTAACTATGGCTACACCTTC. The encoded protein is CASSLGDRRNYGYTF.

In DNA form, the CDR3 reads TGCGCCAGCAGCCAAGGTCTAGCGGGACCTAAACTTAACACCGGGGAGCTGTTTTTT. Its translation is CASSQGLAGPKLNTGELFF. This rearrangement joins TRBV4-1 to TRBJ2-2, with TRBD2 matching over 9 bases. The trim removed 1 base at V and 2 bases at J, leaving 11 bases unmatched. In germline, CDR1 is MGHRA, CDR2 YSYEKL. The CDR3 sequence is 19 residues long.